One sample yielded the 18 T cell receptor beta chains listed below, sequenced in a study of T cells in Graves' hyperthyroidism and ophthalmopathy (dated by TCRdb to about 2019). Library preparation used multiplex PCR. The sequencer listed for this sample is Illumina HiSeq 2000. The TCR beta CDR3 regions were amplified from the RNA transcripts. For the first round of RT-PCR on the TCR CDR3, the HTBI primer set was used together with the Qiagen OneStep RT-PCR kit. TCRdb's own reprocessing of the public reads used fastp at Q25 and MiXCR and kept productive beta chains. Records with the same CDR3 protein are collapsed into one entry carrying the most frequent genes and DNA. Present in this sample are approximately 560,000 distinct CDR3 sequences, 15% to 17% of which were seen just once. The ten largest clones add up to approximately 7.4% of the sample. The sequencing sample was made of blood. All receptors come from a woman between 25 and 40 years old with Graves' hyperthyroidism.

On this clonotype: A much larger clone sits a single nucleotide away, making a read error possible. CDR3 residues: CASNYDYSNQPQHF. As DNA, the CDR3 is TGTGCCAGCAATTACGATTATAGCAATCAGCCCCAGCATTTT. This rearrangement joins TRBV6-5 to TRBJ1-5; D is unclear. The CDR3 is made up of 14 amino acids. The germline CDR1 and CDR2 sequences are MNHEY and SVGAGI.

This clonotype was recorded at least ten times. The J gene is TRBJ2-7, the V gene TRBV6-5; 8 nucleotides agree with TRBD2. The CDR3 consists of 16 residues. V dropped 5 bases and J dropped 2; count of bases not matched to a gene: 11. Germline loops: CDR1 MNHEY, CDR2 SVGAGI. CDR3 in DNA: TGTGCCAGCAGTCGAACATCGGGGGGGCTCCCCTACGAGCAGTACTTC. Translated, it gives CASSRTSGGLPYEQYF.

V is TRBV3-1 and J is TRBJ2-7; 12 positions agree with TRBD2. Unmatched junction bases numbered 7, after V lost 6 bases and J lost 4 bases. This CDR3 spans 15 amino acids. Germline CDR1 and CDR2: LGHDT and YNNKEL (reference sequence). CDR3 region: CASRRRLAGEYEQYF. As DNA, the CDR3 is TGTGCCAGCAGAAGACGACTAGCGGGAGAATACGAGCAGTACTTC.

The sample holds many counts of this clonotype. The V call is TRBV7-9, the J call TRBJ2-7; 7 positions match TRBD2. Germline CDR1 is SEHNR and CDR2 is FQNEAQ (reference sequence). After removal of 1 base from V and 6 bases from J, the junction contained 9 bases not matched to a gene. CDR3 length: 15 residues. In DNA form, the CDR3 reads TGTGCCAGCAGCTTAGGGCGGGAGTTTCGGTCCGAGCAGTACTTC. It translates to CASSLGREFRSEQYF.

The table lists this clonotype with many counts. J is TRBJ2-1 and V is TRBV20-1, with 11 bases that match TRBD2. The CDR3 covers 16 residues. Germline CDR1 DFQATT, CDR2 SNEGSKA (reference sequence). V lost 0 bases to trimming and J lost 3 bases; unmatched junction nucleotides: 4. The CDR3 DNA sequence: TGCAGTGCTAGAGACACTAGCGGGAGAGACTACAATGAGCAGTTCTTC. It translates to CSARDTSGRDYNEQFF.

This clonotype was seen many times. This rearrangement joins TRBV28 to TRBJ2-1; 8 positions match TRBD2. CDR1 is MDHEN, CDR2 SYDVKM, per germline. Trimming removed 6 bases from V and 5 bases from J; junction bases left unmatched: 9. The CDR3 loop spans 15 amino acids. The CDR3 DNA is TGTGCCAGCAGGTACCTAGCGGGTGTAAACAATGAGCAGTTCTTC. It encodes CASRYLAGVNNEQFF.

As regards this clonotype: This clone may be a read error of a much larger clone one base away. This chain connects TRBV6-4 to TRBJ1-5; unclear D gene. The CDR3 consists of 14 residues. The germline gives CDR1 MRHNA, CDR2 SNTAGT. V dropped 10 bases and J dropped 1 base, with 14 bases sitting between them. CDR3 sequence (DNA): TGTGCCAACCAAGGTCTATGGAGCAATCAGCCCCAGCATTTT. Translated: CANQGLWSNQPQHF.

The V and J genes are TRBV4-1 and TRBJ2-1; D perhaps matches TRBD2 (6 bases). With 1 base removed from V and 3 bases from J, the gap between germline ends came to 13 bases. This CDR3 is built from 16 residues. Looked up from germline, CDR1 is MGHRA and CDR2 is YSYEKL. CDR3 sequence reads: CASSQGGSGLYNEQFF. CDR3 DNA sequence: TGCGCCAGCAGCCAAGGAGGTAGCGGACTCTACAATGAGCAGTTCTTC.

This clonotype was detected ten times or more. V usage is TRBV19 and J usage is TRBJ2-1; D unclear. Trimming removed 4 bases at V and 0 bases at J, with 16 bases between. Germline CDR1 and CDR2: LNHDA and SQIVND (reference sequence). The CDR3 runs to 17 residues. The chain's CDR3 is CASSTLTHTSSYNEQFF. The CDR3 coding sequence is TGTGCCAGTAGTACCCTGACACATACTTCCTCCTACAATGAGCAGTTCTTC. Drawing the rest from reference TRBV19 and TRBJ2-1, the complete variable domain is DGGITQSPKYLFRKEGQNVTLSCEQNLNHDAMYWYRQDPGQGLRLIYYSQIVNDFQKGDIAEGYSVSREKKESFPLTVTSAQKNPTAFYLCASSTLTHTSSYNEQFFGPGTRLTVL.

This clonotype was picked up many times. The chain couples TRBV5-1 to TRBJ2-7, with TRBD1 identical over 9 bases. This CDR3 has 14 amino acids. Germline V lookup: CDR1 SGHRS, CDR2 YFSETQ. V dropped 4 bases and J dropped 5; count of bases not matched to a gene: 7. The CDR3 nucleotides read TGCGCCAGCAGCGCCGGACAGGGGAGGGACGAGCAGTACTTC. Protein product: CASSAGQGRDEQYF. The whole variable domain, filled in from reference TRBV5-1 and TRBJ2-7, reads KAGVTQTPRYLIKTRGQQVTLSCSPISGHRSVSWYQQTPGQGLQFLFEYFSETQRNKGNFPGRFSGRQFSNSRSEMNVSTLELGDSALYLCASSAGQGRDEQYFGPGTRLTVT.

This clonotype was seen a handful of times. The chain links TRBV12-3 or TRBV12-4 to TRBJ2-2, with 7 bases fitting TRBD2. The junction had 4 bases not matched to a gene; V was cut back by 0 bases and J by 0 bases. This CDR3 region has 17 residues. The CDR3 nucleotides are TGTGCCAGCAGTTTAGCGCTCGGGACTACGAACACCGGGGAGCTGTTTTTT. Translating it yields CASSLALGTTNTGELFF.

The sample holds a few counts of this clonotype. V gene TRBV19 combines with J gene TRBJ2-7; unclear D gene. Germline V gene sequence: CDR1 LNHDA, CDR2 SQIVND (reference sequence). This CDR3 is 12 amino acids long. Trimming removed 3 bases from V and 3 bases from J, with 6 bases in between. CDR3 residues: CASSMLGYEQYF. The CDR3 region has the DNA TGTGCCAGTAGTATGCTGGGCTACGAGCAGTACTTC.

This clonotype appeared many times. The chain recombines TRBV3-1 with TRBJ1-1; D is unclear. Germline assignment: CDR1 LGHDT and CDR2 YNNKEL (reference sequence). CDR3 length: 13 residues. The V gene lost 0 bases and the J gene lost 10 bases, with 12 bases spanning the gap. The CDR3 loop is CASSQDFFGVAFF. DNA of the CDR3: TGTGCCAGCAGCCAAGATTTTTTCGGAGTAGCTTTCTTT.

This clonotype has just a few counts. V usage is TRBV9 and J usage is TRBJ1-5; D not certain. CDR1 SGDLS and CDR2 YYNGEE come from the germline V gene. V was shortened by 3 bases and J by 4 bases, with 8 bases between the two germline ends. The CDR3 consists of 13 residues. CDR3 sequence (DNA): TGTGCCAGCAGCGCGTACAGTAATCAGCCCCAGCATTTT. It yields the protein CASSAYSNQPQHF.

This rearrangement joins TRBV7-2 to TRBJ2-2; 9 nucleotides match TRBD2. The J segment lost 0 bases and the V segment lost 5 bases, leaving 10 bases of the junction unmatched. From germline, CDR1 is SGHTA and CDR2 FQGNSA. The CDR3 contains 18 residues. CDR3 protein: CASSRMGIAGANTGELFF. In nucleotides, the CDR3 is TGTGCCAGCAGCAGAATGGGCATAGCGGGGGCGAACACCGGGGAGCTGTTTTTT.

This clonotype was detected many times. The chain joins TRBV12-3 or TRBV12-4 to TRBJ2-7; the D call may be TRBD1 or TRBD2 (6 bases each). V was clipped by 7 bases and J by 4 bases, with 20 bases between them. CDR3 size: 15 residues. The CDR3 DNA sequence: TGTGCCAGCACTACAGAAGGGGGGCTGGAGTACGAGCAGTACTTC. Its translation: CASTTEGGLEYEQYF.

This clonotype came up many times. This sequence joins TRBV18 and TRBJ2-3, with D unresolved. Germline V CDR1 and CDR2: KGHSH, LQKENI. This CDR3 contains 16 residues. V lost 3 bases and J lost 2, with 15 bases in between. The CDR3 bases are TGTGCCAGCTCACCTACTCCGACCCAACACACAGATACGCAGTATTTT. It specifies CASSPTPTQHTDTQYF.

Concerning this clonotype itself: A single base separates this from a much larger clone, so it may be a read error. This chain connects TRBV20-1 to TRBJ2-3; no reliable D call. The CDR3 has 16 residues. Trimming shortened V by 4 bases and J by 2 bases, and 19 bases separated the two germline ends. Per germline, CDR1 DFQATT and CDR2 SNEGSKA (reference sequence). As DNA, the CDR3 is TGCAGTGCTAATGATCCACGAGGCGTTGTCACAGATACGCAGTATTTT. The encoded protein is CSANDPRGVVTDTQYF.